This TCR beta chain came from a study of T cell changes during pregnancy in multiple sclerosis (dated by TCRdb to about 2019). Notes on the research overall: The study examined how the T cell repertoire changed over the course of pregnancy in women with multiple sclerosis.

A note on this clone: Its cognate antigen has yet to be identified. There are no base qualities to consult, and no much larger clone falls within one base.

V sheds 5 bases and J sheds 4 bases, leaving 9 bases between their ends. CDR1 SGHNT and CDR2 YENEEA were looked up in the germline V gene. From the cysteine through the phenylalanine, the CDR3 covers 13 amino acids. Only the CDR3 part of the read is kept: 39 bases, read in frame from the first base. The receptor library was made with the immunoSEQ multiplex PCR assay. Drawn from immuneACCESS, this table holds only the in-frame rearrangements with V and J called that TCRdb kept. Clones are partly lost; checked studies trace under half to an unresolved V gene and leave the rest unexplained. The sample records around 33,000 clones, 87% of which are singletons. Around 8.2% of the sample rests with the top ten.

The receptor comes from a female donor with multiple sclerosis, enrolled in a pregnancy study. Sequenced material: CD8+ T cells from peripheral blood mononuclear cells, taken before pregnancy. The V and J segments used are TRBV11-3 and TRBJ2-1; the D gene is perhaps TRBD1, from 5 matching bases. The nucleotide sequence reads TGTGCCAGCAGCCAAGGGGTTTACAATGAGCAGTTCTTC. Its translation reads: CASSQGVYNEQFF.